The clone carrying this TCR beta chain was observed many times. Its target is not known. The entry originates in a study of T cells after yellow fever vaccination. 5'RACE template switching produced TCR cDNA carrying a universal primer site and UMIs. Each CDR3 protein gets one entry after TCRdb re-called the 5' RACE reads with MiXCR. The data hold over 100,000 distinct CDR3 sequences, with under 9% observed a single time. General study findings and limits: A small proportion of clonotypes was detected in both the CD4 and CD8 compartments. When the response was secondary, it was weaker but reached its peak faster, day 5 versus 15. Most primary-vaccination clones reappeared after the booster (about 97% CD4, around 88% CD8).

This CDR3 region has 16 residues. V lost 4 bases, J lost 8 bases, and 16 bases stayed unmatched. Per germline, CDR1 MNHEY and CDR2 SVGAGI. Sequencing used CD8+ T cells sorted from PBMCs, obtained 45 days after the yellow fever booster vaccination. The rearrangement uses TRBV6-5 and TRBJ1-2; 7 nucleotides match TRBD1. The clonotype comes from a man younger than 40 who received the YFV17D yellow fever vaccine. The CDR3 is CASSSLRTGVGGGYTF. In DNA form, the CDR3 reads TGTGCCAGCAGTTCGCTGCGGACAGGAGTGGGTGGGGGCTACACCTTC.